The present entry profiles one T cell receptor (beta chain) with its context. The intended depth for sequencing was 1 in 200,000 to 1 in 1 million T cells. Assay: immunoSEQ multiplex PCR; the TCRdb copy retains only in-frame clones and omits some. The sample has approximately 300,000 clones, around four fifths seen once. The CDR3 has 17 amino acids. In germline, CDR1 is MGHRA, CDR2 YSYEKL. V lost 2 bases and J lost 0, with 17 bases in between. This sample is part of a study of cytotoxic CD8 clonotypes in ibrutinib-treated CLL. The V gene is TRBV4-1, the J gene TRBJ2-7, with a weak D call TRBD1 (5 bases). The TCR comes from a human donor with chronic lymphocytic leukemia. The starting material was PBMCs, obtained before ibrutinib treatment. CDR3: CASSQSQGGKSSYEQYF. CDR3 bases: TGCGCCAGCAGCCAATCCCAGGGCGGAAAGAGCTCCTACGAGCAGTACTTC.